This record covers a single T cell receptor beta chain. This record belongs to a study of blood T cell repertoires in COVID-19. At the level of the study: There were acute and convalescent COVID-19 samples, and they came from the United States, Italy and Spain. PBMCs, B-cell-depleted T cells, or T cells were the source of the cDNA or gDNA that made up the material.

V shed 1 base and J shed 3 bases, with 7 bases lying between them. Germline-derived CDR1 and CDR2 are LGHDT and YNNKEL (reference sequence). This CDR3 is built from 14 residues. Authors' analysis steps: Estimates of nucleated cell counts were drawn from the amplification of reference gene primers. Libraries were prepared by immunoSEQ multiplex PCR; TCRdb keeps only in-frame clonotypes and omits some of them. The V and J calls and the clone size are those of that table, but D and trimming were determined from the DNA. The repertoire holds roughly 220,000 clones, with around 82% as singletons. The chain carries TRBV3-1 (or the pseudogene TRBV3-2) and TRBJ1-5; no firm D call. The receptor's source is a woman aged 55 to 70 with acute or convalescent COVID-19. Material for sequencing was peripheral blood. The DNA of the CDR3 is TGTGCCAGCAGCCAAGGGCAGATCAATCAGCCCCAGCATTTT. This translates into CASSQGQINQPQHF.